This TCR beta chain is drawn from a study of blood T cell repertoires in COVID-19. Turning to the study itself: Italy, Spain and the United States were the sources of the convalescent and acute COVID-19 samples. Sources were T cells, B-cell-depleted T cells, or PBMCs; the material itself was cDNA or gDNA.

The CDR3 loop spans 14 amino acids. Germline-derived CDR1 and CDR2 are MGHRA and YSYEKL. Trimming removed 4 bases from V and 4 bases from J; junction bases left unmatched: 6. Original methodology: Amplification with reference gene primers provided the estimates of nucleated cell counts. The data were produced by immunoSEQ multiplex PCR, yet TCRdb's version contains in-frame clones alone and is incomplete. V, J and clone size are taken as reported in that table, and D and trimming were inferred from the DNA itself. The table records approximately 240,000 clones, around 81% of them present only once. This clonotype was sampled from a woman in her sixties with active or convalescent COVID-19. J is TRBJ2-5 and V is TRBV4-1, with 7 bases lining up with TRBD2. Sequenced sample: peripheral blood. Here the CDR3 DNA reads TGCGCCAGCAGCCTCGAAATAGCGGGAGAGACCCAGTACTTC. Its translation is CASSLEIAGETQYF.